This is a list of T cell receptor beta chains from one sample in a study of shared clonotypes between healthy human individuals. Here immunoSEQ multiplex PCR was the method, and the copy in TCRdb shows in-frame clones only, minus some. The sample records 1 million to 1.2 million clones, roughly 77% being singletons. Input material: memory CD4+ T cells from PBMCs. The source of these receptors is a man between 18 and 29 years old in good health. Some clones in this sample may be carry-over from other donors' samples. CDR3s include the opening cysteine and the closing phenylalanine or tryptophan. D genes are given only for firm matches. Expanded clones get a size class; other rows say once, few or many, or leave the size out.

TRBV9	NA	NA	TRBJ2-1	TGTGCCAGCAGCGTAGCGGGGGTCTCCTACAATGAGCAGTTCTTC	CASSVAGVSYNEQFF
TRBV6-5	NA	once	TRBJ2-5	TGTGCCAGCAGTTACTTGGGTCATCGGGAGACCCAGTACTTC	CASSYLGHRETQYF
TRBV4-1	NA	NA	TRBJ2-1	TGCGCCAGCAGGCGTGGTTTGCAGGATGAGCAGTTCTTC	CASRRGLQDEQFF
TRBV18	NA	NA	TRBJ1-2	TGTGCCAGCTCACCGGAAACAGGTTACTATGGCTACACCTTC	CASSPETGYYGYTF
TRBV6-1	TRBD1	once	TRBJ1-2	TGTGCCAGCAGGGGACAGGGCAGCTATGGCTACACCTTC	CASRGQGSYGYTF
TRBV29-1	TRBD1	few	TRBJ1-1	TGCAGCGTGGGGTTAACAGGGGGCGGGAACACTGAAGCTTTCTTT	CSVGLTGGGNTEAFF
TRBV2	TRBD2	once	TRBJ2-7	TGTGCCAGCAGTGTCGGGAGGGCCTACGAGCAGTACTTC	CASSVGRAYEQYF
TRBV6-1	NA	NA	TRBJ2-2	TGTGCCAGCAGTGCCCTTCAGGCCAGGGGTGGCGAGCTGTTTTTT	CASSALQARGGELFF
TRBV5-5	NA	NA	TRBJ1-4	TGTGCCAGCAGCCTCCTGGGTAACGAAAAACTGTTTTTT	CASSLLGNEKLFF
TRBV28	NA	few	TRBJ2-5	TGTGCCAGCAGTCGGACGGAGGGTCGGACCCAGTACTTC	CASSRTEGRTQYF
TRBV28	TRBD1	NA	TRBJ1-1	TGTGCCAGCAGACAGGGGGCTTCTGAAGCTTTCTTT	CASRQGASEAFF
TRBV5-6	NA	NA	TRBJ1-2	TGTGCCAGCAGCTGGGTGAGTGGGTCAGGATACTATGGCTACACCTTC	CASSWVSGSGYYGYTF
TRBV7-8	NA	many	TRBJ2-1	TGTGCCTCGACCCCCGGGCGGGGCGAGGGTGAGCAGTTCTTC	CASTPGRGEGEQFF
TRBV29-1	NA	NA	TRBJ2-1	TGCAGCGTTGAAGGAGTAGCCAGACAGCCTGGCAATGAGCAGTTCTTC	CSVEGVARQPGNEQFF
TRBV2	TRBD2	NA	TRBJ2-3	TGTGCCAGCAGTGAGTGGCGGGAGAAAATAGATACGCAGTATTTT	CASSEWREKIDTQYF
TRBV28	TRBD1	NA	TRBJ1-4	TGTGCCAGCAGTTTCACAGGGGCGACTAATGAAAAACTGTTTTTT	CASSFTGATNEKLFF
TRBV28	NA	NA	TRBJ2-3	TGTGCCAGCAGTTTAGGGGGGGCAATCACAGATACGCAGTATTTT	CASSLGGAITDTQYF
TRBV30	NA	NA	TRBJ2-1	TGTGCCTGGAGCCCGGGATACTCCTACAATGAGCAGTTCTTC	CAWSPGYSYNEQFF
TRBV28	NA	NA	TRBJ1-5	TGTGCCAGCAGTAACATACTCCTCGATCAGCCCCAGCATTTT	CASSNILLDQPQHF
TRBV30	TRBD2	NA	TRBJ2-3	TGTGCCTGGAGTACCCGTCGGACTAGCGGGAGACCAGATACGCAGTATTTT	CAWSTRRTSGRPDTQYF
TRBV19	NA	NA	TRBJ2-7	TGTGCCAGCGGGAAGGGACCCTACGAGCAGTACTTC	CASGKGPYEQYF
TRBV2	TRBD2	NA	TRBJ2-1	TGTGCCAGCAGGCCCACTAGCGGTATCTACAATGAGCAGTTCTTC	CASRPTSGIYNEQFF
TRBV16	NA	NA	TRBJ1-1	TGTGCCAGCAGCCCCATTACCCGGTACACTGAAGCTTTCTTT	CASSPITRYTEAFF
TRBV25-1	TRBD1	NA	TRBJ2-7	TGTGCCAGCAGTGAAGGGGGAGCAGGGGGCTACGAGCAGTACTTC	CASSEGGAGGYEQYF
TRBV7-6	TRBD1	few	TRBJ1-2	TGTGCCAGCAGCTTGTATCAGGGGGCTGGCTACACCTTC	CASSLYQGAGYTF
TRBV9	NA	NA	TRBJ2-1	TGTGCCAGCAGCGTAGCTAGTTCCGGAGATGAGCAGTTCTTC	CASSVASSGDEQFF
TRBV2	NA	NA	TRBJ2-2	TGTGCCAGCAGTTCCCCTAGTTGGCTAGCGTCCGGGGAGCTGTTTTTT	CASSSPSWLASGELFF
TRBV4-3	NA	NA	TRBJ2-3	TGCGCCAGCAGCCAAGAAGGTACCACAGATACGCAGTATTTT	CASSQEGTTDTQYF
TRBV28	NA	NA	TRBJ2-7	TGTGCCAGCAGTTTAAGGTCCCGAAGGGGAGAGCAGTACTTC	CASSLRSRRGEQYF
TRBV6-4	NA	NA	TRBJ2-4	TGTGCCAGCAGTGACTCTAGGCCGTGGTGGTGTTTC	CASSDSRPWWCF
TRBV6-1	NA	NA	TRBJ1-3	TGTGCCAGCCGTGCCCAGGGACCCGGAAACACCATATATTTT	CASRAQGPGNTIYF
TRBV5-1	NA	NA	TRBJ2-5	TGCGCCAGCAGCTTGGGGCGCGGAACCCAAGAGACCCAGTACTTC	CASSLGRGTQETQYF
TRBV19	NA	once	TRBJ2-2	TGTGCCAGTAGCCCATCCCGTCCCGGGCTCGGGGAGCTGTTTTTT	CASSPSRPGLGELFF
TRBV6-1	TRBD2	NA	TRBJ2-1	TGTGCCAGCAGTGACCAGGAGGGAGGGTACAATGAGCAGTTCTTC	CASSDQEGGYNEQFF
TRBV9	TRBD1	NA	TRBJ1-1	TGTGCCAGCAGCGTAGGACAGGGGGGGACTGAAGCTTTCTTT	CASSVGQGGTEAFF
TRBV2	NA	NA	TRBJ1-2	TGTGCCAGCAGGACCCCAGTTAATATAGACTATGGCTACACCTTC	CASRTPVNIDYGYTF
TRBV19	NA	NA	TRBJ2-5	TGTGCCAGTAGTATCGGACACAAAGAGACCCAGTACTTC	CASSIGHKETQYF
TRBV27	NA	NA	TRBJ1-2	TGTGCCAGCAGATGGCGGGATGGCTACACCTTC	CASRWRDGYTF
TRBV7-3	NA	NA	TRBJ1-1	TGTGCCAGCAGCTTAAATGGGGAGAGCACTGAAGCTTTCTTT	CASSLNGESTEAFF
TRBV28	NA	NA	TRBJ1-5	TGTGCCAGCAGTTTTAGGGGACAGCCCCAGCATTTT	CASSFRGQPQHF
TRBV5-1	TRBD1	NA	TRBJ1-3	TGCGCCAGCAGCGAAAGGACAGGCTCTGGAAACACCATATATTTT	CASSERTGSGNTIYF
TRBV5-1	NA	NA	TRBJ2-1	TGCGCCAGCAGCTTCCTCGCGCAGGGAAATGAGCAGTTCTTC	CASSFLAQGNEQFF
TRBV29-1	TRBD2	NA	TRBJ2-1	TGCAGCGTTGATTTTTCGACTAGCGGGAGGAGGCAGTTCTTC	CSVDFSTSGRRQFF
TRBV18	NA	NA	TRBJ1-1	TGTGCCAGCTCACCGTCAGGAAATGAAGCTTTCTTT	CASSPSGNEAFF